One sample yielded the 28 T cell receptor beta chains listed below, sequenced in a study of Graves' ophthalmopathy and Graves' hyperthyroidism. RNA transcripts provided the template for amplifying TCR beta CDR3 regions. After a first-round RT-PCR with HTBI primers, a second-round multiplex PCR was run. TCRdb fed the multiplex PCR reads into MiXCR, producing one record per CDR3 protein. The table shows hundreds of thousands of distinct CDR3 sequences, with roughly 21% occurring only once. Sequencing used peripheral blood. The source of these receptors is a woman aged 50 to 60 with Graves' ophthalmopathy.

Remarks on this clonotype: Germline and junction disagree at one end, which may indicate a read error. The J gene is TRBJ2-7, the V gene TRBV28; D is unresolved. CDR1 and CDR2 (germline): MDHEN, SYDVKM. CDR3 size: 15 residues. DNA of the CDR3: TGTGCCAGCAGTTTACCCGGTACTGGGGTCTACAAGCAGTACTTC. This translates into CASSLPGTGVYKQYF.

The chain couples TRBV27 to TRBJ2-2; no firm D call. Germline V CDR1 and CDR2: MNHEY, SMNVEV (reference sequence). V was trimmed by 0 bases and J by 5 bases, leaving 4 bases between them. The CDR3 is made up of 13 amino acids. The CDR3 DNA follows: TGTGCCAGCAGTTTATCGCGGACCGGGGAGCTGTTTTTT. It encodes CASSLSRTGELFF.

This clonotype was seen repeatedly, ten times or more. The chain carries TRBV4-1 and TRBJ1-2; D not resolved. Germline values: CDR1 MGHRA, CDR2 YSYEKL. Trimming took off 1 base at V and 3 bases at J, with 9 bases between the two ends. The length of the CDR3 is 14 residues. This chain's CDR3 is CASSQVLGYYGYTF. CDR3 nucleotides: TGCGCCAGCAGCCAAGTTTTAGGGTACTATGGCTACACCTTC.

There are many counts of this clonotype. The V gene is TRBV4-1, the J gene TRBJ1-3; 7 positions agree with TRBD1. Germline values: CDR1 MGHRA, CDR2 YSYEKL. This CDR3 region has 13 residues. Trimming cost V 4 bases and J 3 bases; bases outside gene matches: 0. The CDR3: CASSRQGGNTIYF. In DNA form, the CDR3 reads TGCGCCAGCAGCCGACAGGGTGGAAACACCATATATTTT.

This clonotype was seen ten or more times. The V gene is TRBV12-3 or TRBV12-4, the J gene TRBJ2-5; D is perhaps TRBD2 (5 bases). CDR3 size: 13 residues. Trimming removed 8 bases at V and 0 bases at J, with 10 bases between. The CDR3 DNA sequence: TGTGCCAGCCGGGGAGCGGACCAAGAGACCCAGTACTTC. Amino acids: CASRGADQETQYF.

This rearrangement joins TRBV7-2 to TRBJ2-5; tentatively, D is TRBD1 (6 bases). Trimming removed 5 bases from V and 5 bases from J, with 15 bases in between. The CDR3 loop spans 14 amino acids. CDR1 SGHTA and CDR2 FQGNSA come from the germline V gene. As DNA, the CDR3 is TGTGCCAGCAGCGGCCGGATGAGGGGGGAGACCCAGTACTTC. It translates to CASSGRMRGETQYF.

This clonotype showed up many times. The chain joins TRBV6-1 to TRBJ2-5; TRBD1 might be the D (6 bases). This CDR3 contains 17 residues. Looked up from germline, CDR1 is MNHNS and CDR2 is SASEGT. V gave up 4 bases and J gave up 1 base, with 19 bases separating them. The CDR3 sequence: CASSALRDTNFQETQYF. CDR3 nucleotide sequence: TGTGCCAGCAGTGCACTCCGGGACACTAATTTCCAAGAGACCCAGTACTTC.

The table lists this clonotype with many counts. The V and J genes are TRBV7-2 and TRBJ2-7; 9 bases fit TRBD1. After removal of 6 bases from V and 1 base from J, the junction contained 4 bases not matched to a gene. The germline CDR1 and CDR2 sequences are SGHTA and FQGNSA. The CDR3 sequence is 14 residues long. The DNA for the CDR3 is TGTGCCAGCAGATCCGGGACAGGGTCCTACGAGCAGTACTTC. Encoded protein: CASRSGTGSYEQYF.

This clonotype showed up many times. CDR3 amino acids: CASSSRTGDTGELFF. The CDR3 coding sequence is TGTGCCAGCAGTTCGAGAACAGGGGACACCGGGGAGCTGTTTTTT. The chain carries TRBV12-3 or TRBV12-4 and TRBJ2-2; 7 bases align to TRBD1. The CDR3 covers 15 residues. J was trimmed by 3 bases and V by 4 bases; bases with no gene match: 5.

This clonotype was recorded at least ten times. The chain has TRBV20-1 and TRBJ2-7; D is possibly TRBD1 or TRBD2 (5 bases each). Trimming pared 3 bases from V and 2 bases from J, leaving 14 bases between. Germline V gives CDR1 DFQATT, CDR2 SNEGSKA (reference sequence). This CDR3 has 14 amino acids. The CDR3 DNA follows: TGCAGTGCTAGGGACTCCGGGACCCCCTACGAGCAGTACTTC. The encoded protein is CSARDSGTPYEQYF.

This clonotype was found many times. V is TRBV20-1 and J is TRBJ2-7, with a possible D match to TRBD1 (5 bases). There are 12 residues in the CDR3. Trimming took 3 bases from V and 6 from J, leaving 12 bases between them. The germline V gene encodes CDR1 DFQATT and CDR2 SNEGSKA (reference sequence). CDR3 nucleotides: TGCAGTGCTAGGTTGTCTGGGGCCGAGCAGTACTTC. This translates into CSARLSGAEQYF.

This clonotype came up a few times. The gene calls are TRBV27 and TRBJ2-1, with 11 bases identical to TRBD1. The CDR3 has 15 amino acids. Per germline, CDR1 MNHEY and CDR2 SMNVEV (reference sequence). J was trimmed by 5 bases and V by 5 bases; bases with no gene match: 5. The CDR3 reads CASSRRDRGDNEQFF. The CDR3 nucleotides read TGTGCCAGCAGTCGCCGGGACAGGGGGGACAATGAGCAGTTCTTC.

This clonotype has at least ten counts. The genes are TRBV24-1 and TRBJ2-7, with D hard to call. V lost 6 bases to trimming and J lost 6 bases, with 11 bases between them. Germline V gene lookup returns CDR1 KGHDR and CDR2 SFDVKD. CDR3 length equals 12 residues. CDR3: CATSLFGGEQYF. The DNA of the CDR3 is TGTGCCACCAGTCTGTTCGGTGGCGAGCAGTACTTC.

This clonotype was detected many times. The chain joins TRBV2 to TRBJ2-2, with D possibly TRBD2 on 6 matching bases. CDR3 length equals 13 residues. Germline lookup yields CDR1 SNHLY and CDR2 FYNNEI. The V and J ends lost 7 bases and 4 bases respectively, with 10 bases between them. The CDR3 here is CASTVGGTGELFF. The CDR3 DNA follows: TGTGCCAGCACGGTCGGGGGCACCGGGGAGCTGTTTTTT.

This clonotype was counted at least ten times. The V gene is TRBV28, the J gene TRBJ1-2; TRBD1 might be the D (5 bases). Trimming stripped 5 bases from V and 7 bases from J, with 20 bases between. The CDR3 sequence is 15 residues long. Germline V gene sequence: CDR1 MDHEN, CDR2 SYDVKM. CDR3 loop: CASSLPRGRAVGYTF. The CDR3 DNA sequence: TGTGCCAGCAGTCTACCCCGGGGCCGAGCCGTTGGCTACACCTTC.

This clonotype was counted a few times. This chain uses TRBV18 with TRBJ1-1; D ambiguous. V gave up 4 bases and J gave up 3 bases, with 9 bases separating them. The CDR3 totals 13 residues. Per the germline V gene, CDR1 is KGHSH and CDR2 is LQKENI. The CDR3, as DNA: TGTGCCAGCTCACTTATCCGGGACACTGAAGCTTTCTTT. Amino acids: CASSLIRDTEAFF. The variable domain in full, with the rest retrieved from reference TRBV18 and TRBJ1-1, is NAGVMQNPRHLVRRRGQEARLRCSPMKGHSHVYWYRQLPEEGLKFMVYLQKENIIDESGMPKERFSAEFPKEGPSILRIQQVVRGDSAAYFCASSLIRDTEAFFGQGTRLTVV.

This clonotype was detected a few times. This rearrangement joins TRBV18 to TRBJ2-7, with 11 bases fitting TRBD2. The CDR3 runs 14 residues. J was trimmed by 4 bases and V by 6 bases; bases with no gene match: 5. Germline assignment: CDR1 KGHSH and CDR2 LQKENI. The CDR3 region is CASSPTSGIYEQYF. As DNA, the CDR3 is TGTGCCAGCTCGCCGACTAGCGGGATATACGAGCAGTACTTC.

Many counts were recorded for this clonotype. V usage is TRBV12-3 or TRBV12-4 and J usage is TRBJ1-2; no reliable D call. This CDR3 is 17 amino acids long. Trimming pared 6 bases from V and 0 bases from J, leaving 20 bases between. CDR3 loop: CASSSLLGRATNYGYTF. CDR3 bases: TGTGCCAGCAGCTCCCTTTTAGGGAGGGCGACTAACTATGGCTACACCTTC.

The table lists this clonotype with many counts. The chain uses TRBV24-1 and TRBJ2-5; D may be TRBD2 (6 bases). Trimming stripped 4 bases from V and 4 bases from J, with 15 bases between. Germline values: CDR1 KGHDR, CDR2 SFDVKD. This CDR3 contains 15 residues. The chain's CDR3 is CATSDLRENGETQYF. The DNA of the CDR3 is TGTGCCACCAGTGACCTACGGGAGAACGGAGAGACCCAGTACTTC.

This clonotype was picked up many times. V is TRBV5-1 and J is TRBJ2-7; weak D call: TRBD1 (6 bases). Germline V CDR1 and CDR2: SGHRS, YFSETQ. The CDR3 is made up of 12 amino acids. Between the trimmed V and J ends, which lost 2 bases and 5 bases, there was a span of 8 bases. The CDR3 DNA is TGCGCCAGCAGCTTCACAGGGAACGAGCAGTACTTC. This gives the protein CASSFTGNEQYF.

In its sample, this clonotype was seen many times. The rearrangement links TRBV20-1 to TRBJ1-1, with a tentative D call TRBD1 (6 bases). The CDR3 length is 12 residues. V was pared by 3 bases and J by 6 bases, with 11 bases between. The germline V gene has CDR1 DFQATT and CDR2 SNEGSKA (reference sequence). CDR3 region: CSARRGMAEAFF. DNA of the CDR3: TGCAGTGCTAGGAGGGGGATGGCTGAAGCTTTCTTT.

At least ten counts were recorded for this clonotype. The chain carries TRBV29-1 and TRBJ2-7; TRBD1 agrees at 9 bases. The V and J ends lost 7 bases and 3 bases, in that order; junction bases with no gene match: 7. Germline CDR1 is SQVTM and CDR2 is ANQGSEA. The length of the CDR3 is 13 residues. This chain's CDR3 is CSGGQGPIYEQYF. The CDR3 bases are TGCAGCGGGGGACAGGGTCCTATCTACGAGCAGTACTTC.

This clonotype was seen many times. V and J are TRBV19 and TRBJ1-5; D possibly corresponds to TRBD1 (5 bases). CDR3 length: 13 amino acids. Trimming removed 3 bases at V and 10 bases at J, with 13 bases between. Germline V gene lookup returns CDR1 LNHDA and CDR2 SQIVND (reference sequence). The CDR3 coding sequence is TGTGCCAGTAGTATGGGGGGTATCAGCCCCCAGCATTTT. Amino acids: CASSMGGISPQHF.

This clonotype was picked up many times. This sequence joins TRBV5-1 and TRBJ2-7; a weak D match, TRBD2 (6 bases). With 2 bases removed from V and 7 bases from J, the gap between germline ends came to 19 bases. The CDR3 is 15 amino acids. Germline-derived CDR1 and CDR2 are SGHRS and YFSETQ. The CDR3: CASSFTPGVLGEQYF. The CDR3 nucleotides read TGCGCCAGCAGCTTCACCCCGGGGGTGCTGGGGGAGCAGTACTTC.

The sample holds many counts of this clonotype. The rearrangement uses TRBV5-1 and TRBJ2-7, with 9 bases that match TRBD2. The CDR3 spans 16 residues. V shed 2 bases, J shed 5 bases, and the junction held 11 bases outside the gene matches. Germline V gene lookup returns CDR1 SGHRS and CDR2 YFSETQ. The CDR3 here is CASSFLQGGRVNEQYF. CDR3 DNA sequence: TGCGCCAGCAGCTTTCTGCAGGGCGGGAGGGTCAACGAGCAGTACTTC.

There are many counts of this clonotype. The chain links TRBV19 to TRBJ2-5; TRBD2 aligns across 14 bases. The trim removed 6 bases at V and 0 bases at J, leaving 6 bases unmatched. This CDR3 is 17 amino acids long. Germline values: CDR1 LNHDA, CDR2 SQIVND (reference sequence). In DNA, the CDR3 is TGTGCCAGTAGCCAAAGGGGACTAGCGGGGGACCAAGAGACCCAGTACTTC. Protein sequence: CASSQRGLAGDQETQYF.

This clonotype was observed at least ten times. This sequence joins TRBV29-1 and TRBJ1-2; a possible D gene is TRBD1 (6 bases). Looked up from germline, CDR1 is SQVTM and CDR2 is ANQGSEA. This CDR3 is built from 15 residues. With 2 bases removed from V and 6 bases from J, the gap between germline ends came to 19 bases. The CDR3 reads CSVEIHKGGNDGYTF. The CDR3 region has the DNA TGCAGCGTTGAAATCCATAAGGGGGGGAATGATGGCTACACCTTC.

The rearrangement links TRBV11-2 to TRBJ2-7, with 9 bases aligning to TRBD2. Trimming took 4 bases from V and 0 from J; bases not matched to a gene: 13. The CDR3 runs to 18 residues. Germline V gives CDR1 SGHAT, CDR2 FQNNGV. The CDR3 bases are TGTGCCAGCAGCTCGACGGGGGTAGGCGGGAGGGGCTCCTACGAGCAGTACTTC. Translation: CASSSTGVGGRGSYEQYF.